One sample yielded the 15 T cell receptor beta chains listed below, sequenced in a study of blood T cells in healthy people across ages. PCR was performed a second time for about 6 to 11 cycles using a sample-barcoded 5' primer and a J-beta primer mix. MiXCR, applied by TCRdb to the 5' RACE reads, yields one record per CDR3 protein. The sample carries under 1,000,000 distinct CDR3 sequences, roughly 35% recorded once. The sequenced material came from blood. The origin of the receptors is a man aged 18 to 29 in good health.

This chain uses TRBV6-4 with TRBJ1-1; D might be TRBD1 (6 bases). Germline lookup yields CDR1 MRHNA and CDR2 SNTAGT. V was clipped by 2 bases and J by 4 bases, with 8 bases between them. This CDR3 has 13 amino acids. DNA of the CDR3: TGTGCCAGCAGTGACGAAGGGGGCACTGAAGCTTTCTTT. Its translation is CASSDEGGTEAFF.

The J gene is TRBJ2-1, the V gene TRBV12-3 or TRBV12-4; the match to TRBD2 covers 10 bases. The J call may be mistaken, given a closer DNA end match to TRBJ2-7. The CDR3 length is 14 residues. CDR3: CVSARTSGYNEQYF. The CDR3 DNA sequence: TGTGTCTCCGCCCGGACTAGCGGATACAATGAGCAGTACTTC.

The chain joins TRBV12-3 or TRBV12-4 to TRBJ1-1, with unresolved D. CDR3 length: 13 residues. With 8 bases removed from V and 3 bases from J, the gap between germline ends came to 13 bases. Here the CDR3 reads CASLGPGDTEAFF. The CDR3, as DNA: TGTGCCAGCCTGGGTCCAGGCGACACTGAAGCTTTCTTT.

This clonotype was seen only a few times. The V call is TRBV4-1, the J call TRBJ1-5; 7 nucleotides match TRBD1. The CDR3 is made up of 15 amino acids. Germline V gene lookup returns CDR1 MGHRA and CDR2 YSYEKL. Trimming at V came to 1 base and at J to 4 bases, leaving 4 bases not matched to a gene. The CDR3 sequence is CASSQGQGHNQPQHF. The CDR3 coding sequence is TGCGCCAGCAGCCAAGGACAGGGTCATAATCAGCCCCAGCATTTT.

This sequence joins TRBV7-2 and TRBJ2-3; D is perhaps TRBD1 or TRBD2 (6 bases each). This CDR3 comprises 14 residues. The V end lost 2 bases, the J end lost 9 bases, and 15 bases lay between the germline ends. Germline V gene lookup returns CDR1 SGHTA and CDR2 FQGNSA. In DNA form, the CDR3 reads TGTGCCAGCAGCTTACAGAGGGGGGACGCCACGCAGTATTTT. It translates to CASSLQRGDATQYF. The full variable domain, rest sourced from reference TRBV7-2 and TRBJ2-3, is GAGVSQSPSNKVTEKGKDVELRCDPISGHTALYWYRQSLGQGLEFLIYFQGNSAPDKSGLPSDRFSAERTGGSVSTLTIQRTQQEDSAVYLCASSLQRGDATQYFGPGTRLTVL.

The chain employs TRBV6-2 or TRBV6-3 and TRBJ2-7; D call uncertain. V lost 6 bases to trimming and J lost 0 bases, with 12 bases between them. Germline values: CDR1 MNHEY, CDR2 SVGEGT. The CDR3 totals 14 residues. The CDR3 region is CASSPRTHSYEQYF. CDR3 in DNA: TGTGCCAGCAGCCCCCGGACGCACTCCTACGAGCAGTACTTC.

The chain joins TRBV15 to TRBJ2-2, with D perhaps TRBD2 (5 bases). This CDR3 comprises 12 residues. Trimming pared 3 bases from V and 7 bases from J, leaving 6 bases between. Germline V gene data show CDR1 as LNHNV and CDR2 as YYDKDF (reference sequence). The chain's CDR3 is CATSRGDGELFF. The DNA of the CDR3 is TGTGCCACCAGCAGGGGAGACGGGGAGCTGTTTTTT.

A remark on this clonotype: The junction departs from germline at one end; a sequencing error may be responsible. The rearrangement joins TRBV4-3 to TRBJ1-1; no definite D call. This CDR3 has 15 residues. CDR1 LGHNA and CDR2 YSLEER come from the germline V gene. CDR3 bases: TGCACCAGCAGCCAGACAAAAGACGGGTTAGGTGAAGCTTTCTTT. Residues: CTSSQTKDGLGEAFF.

The sample holds many counts of this clonotype. This chain links TRBV6-5 with TRBJ2-3; a weak D match, TRBD1 (6 bases). V was pared by 6 bases and J by 5 bases, with 15 bases between. CDR3 length: 14 residues. Germline V gene lookup returns CDR1 MNHEY and CDR2 SVGAGI. CDR3: CASSPDRYIDTQYF. CDR3 bases: TGTGCCAGCAGCCCCGACAGGTACATAGATACGCAGTATTTT.

This clonotype came up a few times. The CDR3, as DNA: TGCAGTGCTAGAGTCCCAGGGACAGGGATGAACCAGCCCCAGCATTTT. Residues: CSARVPGTGMNQPQHF. V is TRBV20-1 and J is TRBJ1-5, with TRBD1 matching 9 bases. The CDR3 loop spans 16 amino acids. V lost 1 base, J lost 7 bases, and 11 bases stayed unmatched. Germline V gene data show CDR1 as DFQATT and CDR2 as SNEGSKA (reference sequence).

V and J are TRBV7-2 and TRBJ2-3, with D perhaps matching TRBD1 (5 bases). The V gene's germline CDR1 is SGHTA and CDR2 FQGNSA. This CDR3 comprises 14 residues. V lost 1 base and J lost 4, with 9 bases in between. CDR3 in DNA: TGTGCCAGCAGCTTAGACAGGCATGCAGATACGCAGTATTTT. This encodes CASSLDRHADTQYF.

This clonotype was counted a few times. The V gene is TRBV12-3 or TRBV12-4, the J gene TRBJ1-5; no firm D call. This CDR3 is built from 15 residues. V gave up 3 bases and J gave up 5 bases, with 14 bases separating them. The CDR3 DNA reads TGTGCCAGCAGTTTCATCGGGATCGTCCATCAGCCCCAGCATTTT. This codes for CASSFIGIVHQPQHF.

The count of this clonotype is one. Its ends do not fully match the called genes, so a read error is possible. The chain has TRBV15 and TRBJ2-7, with D hard to call. The length of the CDR3 is 15 residues. Germline CDR1 is LNHNV and CDR2 is YYDKDF (reference sequence). CDR3 nucleotides: TGTGCCACCAGCAGAGTCTTAAGCAGGCCCTACGGGCAGTACTTC. This codes for CATSRVLSRPYGQYF.

J is TRBJ1-2 and V is TRBV4-2; D remains ambiguous. V lost 0 bases, J lost 3 bases, and 11 bases lay in between. Germline lookup yields CDR1 LGHNA and CDR2 YNFKEQ. The CDR3 length is 15 residues. The CDR3 is CASSQDRARHYGYTF. The CDR3 DNA follows: TGTGCCAGCAGCCAAGATAGGGCCAGACACTATGGCTACACCTTC.

V gene TRBV20-1 combines with J gene TRBJ1-2; 9 bases line up with TRBD1. From germline, CDR1 is DFQATT and CDR2 SNEGSKA (reference sequence). The CDR3 loop spans 15 amino acids. V shed 2 bases and J 3 bases; nucleotides not matched to a gene: 7. The CDR3 protein is CSARSLDRGYYGYTF. The CDR3 DNA is TGCAGTGCTAGATCTCTGGACAGGGGTTACTATGGCTACACCTTC.